The 19 T cell receptor beta chains below all came from one sample that was sequenced in a study of blood T cell repertoires in COVID-19. This table comes from immunoSEQ multiplex PCR, and its TCRdb copy is limited to in-frame clones, with some not included. The sample yields under 250,000 clones, about four fifths seen once. Sequencing was carried out using peripheral blood. These receptors were taken from a young woman with acute or convalescent COVID-19.

The chain couples TRBV11-2 to TRBJ2-5; D possibly corresponds to TRBD1 (6 bases). This CDR3 has 14 amino acids. Germline CDR1 is SGHAT and CDR2 is FQNNGV. V was trimmed by 5 bases and J by 5 bases, leaving 15 bases between them. This CDR3 is CASSPLRGWETQYF. CDR3 in DNA: TGTGCCAGCAGCCCCCTTAGGGGGTGGGAGACCCAGTACTTC.

This clone was picked up one time. V is TRBV7-2 and J is TRBJ1-1; D perhaps matches TRBD1 (5 bases). The germline V gene has CDR1 SGHTA and CDR2 FQGNSA. The CDR3 is made up of 14 amino acids. V lost 3 bases to trimming and J lost 3 bases, with 11 bases between them. This CDR3 reads CASSFDGGYTEAFF. The CDR3 DNA reads as TGTGCCAGCAGCTTTGACGGGGGATACACTGAAGCTTTCTTT. The whole variable domain, filled in from reference TRBV7-2 and TRBJ1-1, reads GAGVSQSPSNKVTEKGKDVELRCDPISGHTALYWYRQSLGQGLEFLIYFQGNSAPDKSGLPSDRFSAERTGGSVSTLTIQRTQQEDSAVYLCASSFDGGYTEAFFGQGTRLTVV.

The chain joins TRBV25-1 to TRBJ2-7; the D gene is possibly TRBD2 (5 bases). Germline CDR1 MGHDK, CDR2 SYGVNS. V lost 10 bases and J lost 2, with 18 bases in between. This CDR3 comprises 14 residues. CDR3 sequence (DNA): TGTGCCACATCCGTTGACGAGGGCCCCTACGAGCAGTACTTC. Translating gives CATSVDEGPYEQYF.

V and J are TRBV28 and TRBJ2-1; 8 positions agree with TRBD2. Germline V gives CDR1 MDHEN, CDR2 SYDVKM. This CDR3 is 18 amino acids long. The V segment lost 9 bases and the J segment 4 bases; nucleotides outside the gene matches: 20. In DNA form, the CDR3 reads TGTGCCAGTTTCCCATCGGTCGGCGGGGAGCGGGGGTACAATGAGCAGTTCTTC. This codes for CASFPSVGGERGYNEQFF.

CDR3 region: CASRLGLAITDTQYF. The CDR3 bases are TGTGCCAGCAGACTCGGACTAGCTATCACAGATACGCAGTATTTT. The chain employs TRBV6-5 and TRBJ2-3, with 8 bases fitting TRBD2. CDR1 is MNHEY, CDR2 SVGAGI, per germline. The V gene end was trimmed by 6 bases and the J gene end by 2 bases; junction bases not matched to a gene: 7. CDR3 length: 15 residues.

This chain connects TRBV18 to TRBJ2-5; TRBD2 matches 14 bases. The junction had 12 bases not matched to a gene; V was cut back by 6 bases and J by 6 bases. The CDR3 contains 17 residues. The V gene's germline CDR1 is KGHSH and CDR2 LQKENI. The CDR3 region is CASSPAGTSGSGKTQYF. The CDR3 nucleotides are TGTGCCAGCTCTCCGGCCGGGACTAGCGGGAGTGGGAAGACCCAGTACTTC.

This chain links TRBV30 with TRBJ2-7; 7 bases fit TRBD2. The germline gives CDR1 GTSNPN, CDR2 SVGIG (reference sequence). V was clipped by 0 bases and J by 2 bases; unmatched bases: 7. This CDR3 has 15 amino acids. Written as DNA, the CDR3 is TGTGCCTGGAGTGTACTAAGCGGGACCCCCTACGAGCAGTACTTC. It yields the protein CAWSVLSGTPYEQYF.

V and J are TRBV4-3 and TRBJ1-1, with TRBD1 identical over 7 bases. The CDR3 runs 17 residues. The germline V gene encodes CDR1 LGHNA and CDR2 YSLEER. V trimming: 0 bases; J trimming: 0 bases; junction bases outside the gene matches: 7. CDR3 region: CASSQDWGQLMNTEAFF. CDR3 sequence (DNA): TGCGCCAGCAGCCAAGATTGGGGACAGTTGATGAACACTGAAGCTTTCTTT.

This clone came up once. The chain links TRBV5-1 to TRBJ2-5; D might be TRBD1 (6 bases). There are 15 residues in the CDR3. The V end lost 1 base, the J end lost 4 bases, and 14 bases lay between the germline ends. Germline V CDR1 and CDR2: SGHRS, YFSETQ. Here the CDR3 reads CASSLTAQGLETQYF. The CDR3 nucleotides read TGCGCCAGCAGCTTGACTGCCCAGGGGCTAGAGACCCAGTACTTC. Full variable domain (outside the CDR3, taken from reference TRBV5-1 and TRBJ2-5): KAGVTQTPRYLIKTRGQQVTLSCSPISGHRSVSWYQQTPGQGLQFLFEYFSETQRNKGNFPGRFSGRQFSNSRSEMNVSTLELGDSALYLCASSLTAQGLETQYFGPGTRLLVL.

The rearrangement links TRBV2 to TRBJ1-1; D is perhaps TRBD1 (6 bases). The CDR3 loop spans 14 amino acids. CDR1 SNHLY and CDR2 FYNNEI come from the germline V gene. The V end was cut by 6 bases, the J end by 4 bases, with 15 bases between. The CDR3 is CASRSDRTVTEAFF. CDR3 coding DNA: TGTGCCAGCAGATCCGACAGGACGGTCACTGAAGCTTTCTTT.

The chain carries TRBV19 and TRBJ2-7, with 8 nucleotides matching TRBD1. Trimming removed 3 bases from V and 1 base from J; junction bases left unmatched: 5. CDR1 and CDR2 from the germline V gene are LNHDA and SQIVND (reference sequence). The CDR3 runs to 15 residues. CDR3 amino acids: CASSIGQGGSYEQYF. The CDR3, as DNA: TGTGCCAGTAGTATCGGACAGGGTGGGTCCTACGAGCAGTACTTC.

The V gene is TRBV19, the J gene TRBJ2-7; 13 bases match TRBD2. V was clipped by 4 bases and J by 1 base; unmatched bases: 1. The CDR3 covers 15 residues. The germline gives CDR1 LNHDA, CDR2 SQIVND (reference sequence). The CDR3 DNA follows: TGTGCCAGTAGTACGACTAGCGGGAGGTCCTACGAGCAGTACTTC. Protein product: CASSTTSGRSYEQYF.

This clone was counted a few times. The DNA of the CDR3 is TGTGCCAGCAGCGGGGGGACAGGCGGGGACACCATATATTTT. Its translation is CASSGGTGGDTIYF. The chain combines TRBV9 with TRBJ1-3; 8 nucleotides agree with TRBD1. V lost 3 bases to trimming and J lost 8 bases; unmatched junction nucleotides: 7. Germline values: CDR1 SGDLS, CDR2 YYNGEE. The CDR3 length is 14 residues.

The chain joins TRBV5-1 to TRBJ2-3; 7 bases map to TRBD1. Trimming took 5 bases from V and 3 from J; bases not matched to a gene: 9. Germline lookup yields CDR1 SGHRS and CDR2 YFSETQ. The CDR3 runs 15 residues. The CDR3 nucleotides read TGCGCCAGCAGTATGTTAGGGGGCATAACAGATACGCAGTATTTT. Translated: CASSMLGGITDTQYF.

This chain's CDR3 is CASSYSNEQYF. The CDR3 nucleotides read TGTGCCAGCAGTTACTCTAACGAGCAGTACTTC. The V gene is TRBV6-2 or TRBV6-3, the J gene TRBJ2-7; no definite D call. Germline V gives CDR1 MNHEY, CDR2 SVGEGT. Trimming took 0 bases from V and 5 from J, leaving 2 bases between them. The CDR3 spans 11 residues.

The rearrangement links TRBV6-4 to TRBJ2-3, with TRBD2 identical over 7 bases. CDR1 is MRHNA and CDR2 is SNTAGT in the germline V gene. The CDR3 runs to 14 residues. V was clipped by 6 bases and J by 0 bases; unmatched bases: 3. The CDR3 reads CASSPSGSTDTQYF. CDR3 sequence (DNA): TGTGCCAGCAGCCCTAGCGGTAGCACAGATACGCAGTATTTT.

The V call is TRBV18, the J call TRBJ2-7, with 9 bases lining up with TRBD1. The CDR3 length is 18 residues. The germline gives CDR1 KGHSH, CDR2 LQKENI. After removal of 3 bases from V and 7 bases from J, the junction contained 19 bases not matched to a gene. The CDR3 here is CASSPASHPGQGASEQYF. CDR3 bases: TGTGCCAGCTCACCCGCGTCCCATCCGGGACAGGGCGCTTCGGAGCAGTACTTC.

The chain is built from TRBV27 and TRBJ2-5; TRBD2 aligns across 7 bases. The CDR3 covers 14 residues. Unmatched junction bases numbered 14, after V lost 11 bases and J lost 5 bases. Germline assignment: CDR1 MNHEY and CDR2 SMNVEV (reference sequence). CDR3 region: CASAMKRLAETQYF. CDR3 sequence (DNA): TGTGCCTCAGCAATGAAAAGACTAGCTGAGACCCAGTACTTC.

This clone was detected only a few times. The chain links TRBV2 to TRBJ1-6; no clear D gene. The CDR3 is made up of 17 amino acids. Germline-derived CDR1 and CDR2 are SNHLY and FYNNEI. The V and J ends lost 6 bases and 0 bases respectively, with 15 bases between them. The CDR3 is CASSLPDFYSYNSPLHF. In DNA form, the CDR3 reads TGTGCCAGCAGCCTCCCGGACTTTTACTCCTATAATTCACCCCTCCACTTT.